The present TCR beta chain was sequenced within a study of cytomegalovirus exposure and HLA in healthy donors. Study-wide results and limits: When a later analysis was performed, an Asian-associated ancestry cluster reportedly had fewer N-insertions than the roughly 670-donor mean. With later analysis, a missense DCLRE1C variant became linked to TCR beta V- and J-gene trimming.

About this clone itself: What it recognizes is unknown.

Researchers ran the PCR with 60 Vbeta and 13 Jbeta primers. Assay used: immunoSEQ multiplex PCR; TCRdb lists only in-frame clones, some missing. This sample's table has around 76,000 clones. This CDR3 has 15 residues. The V segment lost 0 bases and the J segment 6 bases; nucleotides outside the gene matches: 5. CDR1 is MRHNA and CDR2 is SNTAGT in the germline V gene. V gene TRBV6-4 combines with J gene TRBJ2-1; 7 bases match TRBD2. The specimen sequenced was PBMCs. The receptor comes from a woman aged 55-75 years in good health and CMV-seronegative. DNA for the CDR3: TGTGCCAGCAGTGACTCGGCTAGCGGAACCAATGAGCAGTTCTTC. Amino acid sequence: CASSDSASGTNEQFF.